This T cell receptor beta chain was recorded in a study of Ad26.COV2.S vaccination and SARS-CoV-2 variants. With respect to this clone: Its specificity is unknown.

The table came from immunoSEQ multiplex PCR; TCRdb's copy has only in-frame clones and leaves some out. The data show about 94,000 clones, roughly 85% seen once. Study-wide findings and caveats: CD8+ and CD4+ T cells specific for spike reportedly responded with substantial breadth after vaccination. Vaccinees showed greater spike-specific TCR breadth than placebo recipients. Analytic work on TCR breadth and depth might have understated the full extent of total T cell responses. Vaccine and placebo recipients had comparable breadth of non-spike TCRs.

V shed 1 base, J shed 8 bases, and the junction held 4 bases outside the gene matches. This CDR3 region has 15 residues. Germline CDR1 is SGHTA and CDR2 is FQGNSA. The source material was peripheral blood, sampled after recovery from COVID-19. This receptor was obtained from a human donor who had recovered from COVID-19. The chain has TRBV7-2 and TRBJ2-1; 11 nucleotides agree with TRBD2. In nucleotides, the CDR3 is TGTGCCAGCAGCTTAGTGGGGACTAGCGGCCATGAGCAGTTCTTC. It specifies CASSLVGTSGHEQFF.